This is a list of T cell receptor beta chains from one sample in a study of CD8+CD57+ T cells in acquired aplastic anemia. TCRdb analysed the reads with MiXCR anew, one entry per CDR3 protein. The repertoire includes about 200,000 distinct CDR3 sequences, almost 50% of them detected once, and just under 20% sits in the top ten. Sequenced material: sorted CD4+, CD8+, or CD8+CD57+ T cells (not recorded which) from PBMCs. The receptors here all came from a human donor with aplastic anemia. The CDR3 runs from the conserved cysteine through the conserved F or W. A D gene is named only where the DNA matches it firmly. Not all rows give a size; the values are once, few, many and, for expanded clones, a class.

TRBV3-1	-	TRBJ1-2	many	TGTGCCAGCAGCCCTTGGACTGGTGGCTACACCTTC	CASSPWTGGYTF
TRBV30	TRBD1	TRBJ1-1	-	TGTGCCTCAGCGCCGAGACAGGGTAAAGCTTTCTTT	CASAPRQGKAFF
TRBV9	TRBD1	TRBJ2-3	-	TGTGCCAGCAGCGTTGAAGGACAGGGGCTGAGCACAGATACGCAGTATTTT	CASSVEGQGLSTDTQYF
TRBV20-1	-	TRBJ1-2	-	TGCAGTGCTACGGGACGGTTCTATGGCTACACCTTC	CSATGRFYGYTF
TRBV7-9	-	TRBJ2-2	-	TGTGCCAGCAGCTTATTGTCTGCAGCCGGGGAGCTGTTTTTT	CASSLLSAAGELFF
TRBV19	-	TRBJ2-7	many	TGTGCCAGTAGTCTGGACAACTTTTCCTACGAGCAGTACTTC	CASSLDNFSYEQYF
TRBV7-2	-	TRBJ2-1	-	TGTGCCAGCAGCTTGGGGGCCACAGGGAATGAGCAGTTCTTC	CASSLGATGNEQFF
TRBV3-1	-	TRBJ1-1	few	TGTGCCAGCAGCCAGGCGTGGGACACCGAGAGCACTGAAGCTTTCTTT	CASSQAWDTESTEAFF
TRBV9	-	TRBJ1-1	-	TGTGCCAGCAGCGTTGGGGCTCCGAACACTGAAGCTTTCTTT	CASSVGAPNTEAFF
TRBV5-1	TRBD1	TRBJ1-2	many	TGCGCCAGCAGCTTGGAACAGGGGCTCTATGGCTACACCTTC	CASSLEQGLYGYTF
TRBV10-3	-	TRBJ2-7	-	TGTGCCATCAGTGGGGATGACGAGCAGTACTTC	CAISGDDEQYF
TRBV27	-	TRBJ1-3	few	TGTGCCAAGGTCCCATCCTCTGGAAACACCATATATTTT	CAKVPSSGNTIYF
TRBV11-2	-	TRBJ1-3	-	TGTGCCAGCAGCTTAGATCTGGCTCTCTCTGGAAACACCATATATTTT	CASSLDLALSGNTIYF
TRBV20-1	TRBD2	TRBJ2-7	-	TGCAGTGCAACCACCACTAGCGGATGGTCCTACGAGCAGTACTTC	CSATTTSGWSYEQYF
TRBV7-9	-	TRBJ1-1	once	TGCGCCAGCAGCCAAGAATCCAGGGGAAGAAATCATATGAACACTGAAGCTTTCTTT	CASSQESRGRNHMNTEAFF
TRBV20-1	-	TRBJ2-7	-	TGCAGTGCTAGAGGGGCTGGGCAGGGCCCCAACTACGAGCAGTACTTC	CSARGAGQGPNYEQYF
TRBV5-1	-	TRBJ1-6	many	TGCGCCAGCAGCTTGAATACAGGGAAAAATTCACCCCTCCACTTT	CASSLNTGKNSPLHF
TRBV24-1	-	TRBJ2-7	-	TGTGCCACCAGTGATTTCCTCCGGGACCCCTCCTACGAGCAGTACTTC	CATSDFLRDPSYEQYF
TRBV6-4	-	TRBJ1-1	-	TGTGCCAGCAGTGACAACACGAGCACTGAAGCTTTCTTT	CASSDNTSTEAFF
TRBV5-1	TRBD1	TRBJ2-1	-	TGCGCCAGCAGCTTGGGGCGACAGGGTGCCCCCGGCAATGAGCAGTTCTTC	CASSLGRQGAPGNEQFF
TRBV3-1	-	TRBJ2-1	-	TGTGCCAGCAGCCAAGAAGGCGGGGGCCCCTCCCAGTTCTTC	CASSQEGGGPSQFF
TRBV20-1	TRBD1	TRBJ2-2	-	TGCAGTGCTAGGCCGGGACAGGCAAGAACCGGGGAGCTGTTTTTT	CSARPGQARTGELFF
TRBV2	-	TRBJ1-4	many	TGTGCCAGCAGTCCTACGGGGGCGCCTAATGAAAAACTGTTTTTT	CASSPTGAPNEKLFF
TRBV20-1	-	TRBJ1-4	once	TGCAGTGCTCCCCGGGACAACGGGGATGAAAAACTGTTTTTT	CSAPRDNGDEKLFF
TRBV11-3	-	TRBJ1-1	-	TGTGCCAGCAGTTTAGGGGACCCCAACACTGAAGCTTTCTTT	CASSLGDPNTEAFF
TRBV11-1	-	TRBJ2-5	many	TGTGCCAGCAGCTTAGTAGGAGGGAAAGAGACCCAGTACTTC	CASSLVGGKETQYF
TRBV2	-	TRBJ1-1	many	TGTGCCAGCAAAGGTTACATGAACACTGAAGCTTTCTTT	CASKGYMNTEAFF
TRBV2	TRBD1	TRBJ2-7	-	TGTGCCAGCACCCAAGATGGACCGGGACAGAGCTCCTACGAGCAGTACTTC	CASTQDGPGQSSYEQYF
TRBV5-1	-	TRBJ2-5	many	TGCGCCAGCAGCGAACCGGGCCAAGAGACCCAGTACTTC	CASSEPGQETQYF
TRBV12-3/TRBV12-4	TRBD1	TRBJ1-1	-	TGTGCCAGCAGTTTTGGTGGGACAGGGGGGACTGAAGCTTTCTTT	CASSFGGTGGTEAFF
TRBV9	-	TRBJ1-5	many	TGTGCCAGCAGCGCAGGGATCCTTAGCAATCAGCCCCAGCATTTT	CASSAGILSNQPQHF
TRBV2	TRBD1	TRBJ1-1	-	TGTGCCAGCAGTCAAACGGGACAGTCGAGCACTGAAGTTTTCTTT	CASSQTGQSSTEVFF
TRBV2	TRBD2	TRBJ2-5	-	TGTGCCAGCACCGACGGTACTAGCGGGGTAGAGACCCAGTACTTC	CASTDGTSGVETQYF
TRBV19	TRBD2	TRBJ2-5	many	TGTGCCACCGGGGGGGGCGAGACCCAGTACTTC	CATGGGETQYF
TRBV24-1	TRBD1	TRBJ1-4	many	TGTGCCACCAGTGATTCGGTGGACAGGGGGACTAATGAAAAACTGTTTTTT	CATSDSVDRGTNEKLFF
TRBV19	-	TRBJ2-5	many	TGTGCCAGTAGTATCCGGGGGGAGACCCAGTACTTC	CASSIRGETQYF
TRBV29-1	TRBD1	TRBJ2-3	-	TGCAGCGCAAGGACAGGGTCTAATGCAGATACGCAGTATTTT	CSARTGSNADTQYF
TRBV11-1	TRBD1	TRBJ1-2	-	TGTGCCAGCAGCGGGCGGGACAGGGATAACTATGGCTACACCTTC	CASSGRDRDNYGYTF
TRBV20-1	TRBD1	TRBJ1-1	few	TGCAGTGCCCCTTTGATCGGGGACAGGGAAGCTTTCTTT	CSAPLIGDREAFF
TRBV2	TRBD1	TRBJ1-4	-	TGTGCCAGCAGTTCGACAAAGACAGGGGCGAATGAATTGAGACTGTTTTTT	CASSSTKTGANELRLFF
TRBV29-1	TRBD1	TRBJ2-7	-	TGCAGCGTCCGACAGGGGGCCTACGAGCAGTACTTC	CSVRQGAYEQYF
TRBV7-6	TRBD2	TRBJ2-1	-	TGTGCCAGCAGCTTGGGGACTAGCGGGATCCACTACAATGAGCAGTTCTTC	CASSLGTSGIHYNEQFF
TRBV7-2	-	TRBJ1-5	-	TGTGCCAGCAGCTCTGCTAGCGGGAGTATCGGGGCCCAGGGTACGCAGCATTTT	CASSSASGSIGAQGTQHF
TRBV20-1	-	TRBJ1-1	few	TGCAGTGCTAGGCCAGGAATGAACACTGAAGCTTTCTTT	CSARPGMNTEAFF
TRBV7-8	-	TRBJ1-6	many	TGTGCCAGCAGCAGAGGGAGCTCCTATAATTCACCCCTCCACTTT	CASSRGSSYNSPLHF
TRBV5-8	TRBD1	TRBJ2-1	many	TGTGCCAGCAGCTTGCGGGACAGACCCTACAATGAGCAGTTCTTC	CASSLRDRPYNEQFF
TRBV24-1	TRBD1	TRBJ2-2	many	TGTGCCACCAGTGATGTAGTGGGACAGGGGTTCGGGGAGCTGTTTTTT	CATSDVVGQGFGELFF
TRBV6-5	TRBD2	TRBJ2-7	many	TGTGCCAGCAGTTTACTACCTCTATCTAGCGGCTCCTACGAGCAGTACTTC	CASSLLPLSSGSYEQYF